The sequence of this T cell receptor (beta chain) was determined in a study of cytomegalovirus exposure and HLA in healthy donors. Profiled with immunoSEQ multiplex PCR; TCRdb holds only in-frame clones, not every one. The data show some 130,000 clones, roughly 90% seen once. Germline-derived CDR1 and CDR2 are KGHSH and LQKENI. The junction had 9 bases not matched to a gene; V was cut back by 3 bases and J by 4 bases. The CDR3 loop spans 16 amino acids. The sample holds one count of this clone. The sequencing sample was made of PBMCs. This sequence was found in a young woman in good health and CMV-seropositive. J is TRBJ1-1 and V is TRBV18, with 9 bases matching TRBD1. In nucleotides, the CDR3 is TGTGCCAGCTCACCTACAGGGGGCTCTAAGGGCACTGAAGCTTTCTTT. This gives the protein CASSPTGGSKGTEAFF.